These T cell receptor beta chains were read from a single sample in a study of blood T cell repertoires in COVID-19. Sequencing was performed with immunoSEQ multiplex PCR; in TCRdb, only in-frame clones are kept and a portion is missing. The table includes around 150,000 clones, about 90% detected once. The sequenced sample consisted of peripheral blood. The receptors derive from a woman between 55 and 75 years old with active or convalescent COVID-19. Each CDR3 is given with its conserved first and last residue. The D gene is left open where the match is weak. Where a row states a size, it is once, few, many or the class of an expanded clone; other rows omit it.

abundance: -
d_gene: TRBD1
j_gene: TRBJ2-1
v_gene: TRBV5-1
CDR3aa: CASSSGRQGAVNEQFF

abundance: -
d_gene: -
j_gene: TRBJ1-1
v_gene: TRBV7-2
CDR3aa: CASSLGGGVTEAFF

abundance: -
d_gene: TRBD2
j_gene: TRBJ2-5
v_gene: TRBV11-1
CDR3aa: CASTPRASGSETQYF

abundance: -
d_gene: TRBD1
j_gene: TRBJ1-1
v_gene: TRBV6-4
CDR3aa: CASSDSGQGRGAFF

abundance: few
d_gene: TRBD1
j_gene: TRBJ1-5
v_gene: TRBV19
CDR3aa: CASSLGQGVYNQPQHF

abundance: -
d_gene: TRBD1
j_gene: TRBJ1-2
v_gene: TRBV10-3
CDR3aa: CAISESGQHYGYTF

abundance: -
d_gene: -
j_gene: TRBJ1-2
v_gene: TRBV6-5
CDR3aa: CASSSGPSSGICTF

abundance: -
d_gene: -
j_gene: TRBJ2-5
v_gene: TRBV5-1
CDR3aa: CASNLAGLQETQYF

abundance: -
d_gene: TRBD1
j_gene: TRBJ1-6
v_gene: TRBV6-5
CDR3aa: CASRTGVVSPLHF

abundance: few
d_gene: TRBD1
j_gene: TRBJ1-6
v_gene: TRBV4-3
CDR3aa: CASSRETGESPLHF

abundance: once
d_gene: -
j_gene: TRBJ1-2
v_gene: TRBV5-1
CDR3aa: CASRGENYGYTF

abundance: once
d_gene: -
j_gene: TRBJ1-4
v_gene: TRBV5-5
CDR3aa: CASSLWTATNEKLFF

abundance: once
d_gene: -
j_gene: TRBJ2-1
v_gene: TRBV12-5
CDR3aa: CATGIIDNEQFF

abundance: -
d_gene: -
j_gene: TRBJ1-1
v_gene: TRBV11-1
CDR3aa: CASSLGQATEAFF

abundance: -
d_gene: -
j_gene: TRBJ1-2
v_gene: TRBV18
CDR3aa: CASSPVQEYNYGYTF

abundance: -
d_gene: -
j_gene: TRBJ1-2
v_gene: TRBV6-5
CDR3aa: CASSYRTAQDGYTF

abundance: -
d_gene: -
j_gene: TRBJ1-6
v_gene: TRBV30
CDR3aa: CAWKWGERSPLHF

abundance: -
d_gene: TRBD1
j_gene: TRBJ2-1
v_gene: TRBV27
CDR3aa: CASSGQGQGAKAYLEEQFF

abundance: -
d_gene: -
j_gene: TRBJ1-2
v_gene: TRBV15
CDR3aa: CATSREAGFYGYTF

abundance: -
d_gene: TRBD1
j_gene: TRBJ1-5
v_gene: TRBV19
CDR3aa: CASSPTGDNQPQHF

abundance: -
d_gene: TRBD1
j_gene: TRBJ1-6
v_gene: TRBV6-2/TRBV6-3
CDR3aa: CASSGTGENSPLHF

abundance: -
d_gene: -
j_gene: TRBJ2-4
v_gene: TRBV7-2
CDR3aa: CASSPGLLGTLNF

abundance: -
d_gene: TRBD1
j_gene: TRBJ1-2
v_gene: TRBV19
CDR3aa: CASSRGQGPYGYTF

abundance: few
d_gene: TRBD2
j_gene: TRBJ2-3
v_gene: TRBV18
CDR3aa: CASSAGVSTDTQYF

abundance: -
d_gene: -
j_gene: TRBJ1-2
v_gene: TRBV10-3
CDR3aa: CAISETESYGYTF

abundance: -
d_gene: -
j_gene: TRBJ1-4
v_gene: TRBV2
CDR3aa: CASSETGVTNEKLFF

abundance: -
d_gene: TRBD2
j_gene: TRBJ2-3
v_gene: TRBV11-2
CDR3aa: CASSLNSGGATDTQYF

abundance: -
d_gene: -
j_gene: TRBJ2-3
v_gene: TRBV18
CDR3aa: CASSLLSTDTQYF

abundance: -
d_gene: -
j_gene: TRBJ1-3
v_gene: TRBV3-1/TRBV3-2
CDR3aa: CASSQDRQGGNTIYF

abundance: few
d_gene: -
j_gene: TRBJ1-5
v_gene: TRBV21-1
CDR3aa: CASSKERQPQHF

abundance: -
d_gene: -
j_gene: TRBJ1-4
v_gene: TRBV29-1
CDR3aa: CSAQGIRGEKLFF

abundance: few
d_gene: -
j_gene: TRBJ1-6
v_gene: TRBV3-1/TRBV3-2
CDR3aa: CASSQETPPLHF

abundance: -
d_gene: TRBD2
j_gene: TRBJ2-1
v_gene: TRBV7-8
CDR3aa: CASSLVAASGGNHNEQFF

abundance: -
d_gene: -
j_gene: TRBJ2-7
v_gene: TRBV6-5
CDR3aa: CASSYSGKDYEQYF

abundance: -
d_gene: TRBD1
j_gene: TRBJ1-1
v_gene: TRBV5-6
CDR3aa: CASSYRQGASEAFF

abundance: few
d_gene: -
j_gene: TRBJ1-5
v_gene: TRBV6-2/TRBV6-3
CDR3aa: CASSYETHSNQPQHF

abundance: -
d_gene: -
j_gene: TRBJ2-5
v_gene: TRBV10-3
CDR3aa: CAISADQETQYF